The rows below give T cell receptor beta chains drawn from one sample of a study of T cells expressing NK-cell markers. TCRdb reprocessed the 5' RACE reads and reports one entry per CDR3 protein, with no DNA. The repertoire table contains approximately 440,000 distinct CDR3 sequences. The specimen sequenced was blood T cells: a sorted CD56 or NKG2C T cell subset, CD4+ or CD8+ T cells, or bulk PBMC T cells (not recorded which). These receptors came from a woman between 45 and 60 years old in good health. Both conserved end residues are part of each CDR3.

J gene,V gene,CDR3 protein
TRBJ2-3,TRBV20-1,CSAPRTGRTDTQYF
TRBJ2-3,TRBV24-1,CATSDFKLATDTQYF
TRBJ2-4,TRBV5-1,CASSLFGGTPNIQYF
TRBJ1-4,TRBV12-3/TRBV12-4,CASRATSANEKLFF
TRBJ2-5,TRBV7-9,CASSAALDGKETQYF
TRBJ2-4,TRBV3-1,CASSQFALAKNIQYF
TRBJ2-1,TRBV12-3/TRBV12-4,CASSARNEQFF
TRBJ2-6,TRBV29-1,CSVGLAQSSGANVLTF
TRBJ2-7,TRBV7-3,CASSSNGGYEQYF
TRBJ2-5,TRBV5-8,CASEYYLGMETQYF
TRBJ2-1,TRBV11-1,CASSRNGQGSYNEQFF
TRBJ2-1,TRBV5-6,CASSSALDKPYNEQFF
TRBJ2-3,TRBV15,CATSRAREARPTDTQYF
TRBJ2-2,TRBV12-5,CANRQGGTGELFF
TRBJ2-1,TRBV14,CASSQETNGWSEQFF
TRBJ2-1,TRBV19,CASQAYNEQFF
TRBJ2-2,TRBV2,CASSEVRNTGELFF
TRBJ2-3,TRBV29-1,CSVAQGADTQYF
TRBJ2-2,TRBV6-1,CASTFITGELFF
TRBJ2-1,TRBV24-1,CATSALTSGTDEQFF
TRBJ2-5,TRBV10-3,CAISEWHGETQYF
TRBJ1-2,TRBV9,CASSVAAQGHGYTF
TRBJ2-3,TRBV5-1,CASSHAGGQTDTQYF
TRBJ2-2,TRBV29-1,CSVSGGYNTGELFF
TRBJ2-4,TRBV11-2,CASTPRSAKNIQYF
TRBJ1-1,TRBV10-3,CAISEFRGTEAFF
TRBJ2-3,TRBV9,CASSVRLGGDTQYF
TRBJ2-1,TRBV5-1,CASKEGKSYNEQFF
TRBJ1-1,TRBV30,CAWSVGGRGRNTEAFF
TRBJ1-5,TRBV12-3/TRBV12-4,CASSSGTRNSNQPQHF
TRBJ1-1,TRBV24-1,CATRSVTEAFF
TRBJ1-1,TRBV14,CASSQDLPRATEAFF
TRBJ1-2,TRBV20-1,CSVGTEVYGYTF
TRBJ2-5,TRBV2,CASSPRGRGETQYF
TRBJ2-3,TRBV10-3,CAISESPPGTSGISTDTQYF
TRBJ2-7,TRBV29-1,CSVDPSGAHVEQYF
TRBJ1-1,TRBV20-1,CSARDPGTGNTEAFF
TRBJ2-7,TRBV20-1,CSATKEDFEQYF
TRBJ2-2,TRBV6-5,CASSYSVGLSTGELFF
TRBJ1-5,TRBV6-1,CASSELGGQRLHF
TRBJ1-1,TRBV12-3/TRBV12-4,CASTVGQGAEAFF
TRBJ1-2,TRBV20-1,CSASAPGPGGNGYTF